This T cell receptor (beta chain) derives from a study of lymphopenia after photon versus proton radiotherapy. Study results and limitations: Survival link was tested only in deceased patients; proton benefit remains a possibility. A bigger post-nadir fall in TCR diversity correlated inversely with survival time in deceased patients.

Repertoires were generated with immunoSEQ multiplex PCR, while TCRdb's copy carries only in-frame clones and drops some. The data show tens of thousands of clones, more than 75% seen once. As concerns this clone: What it binds is unknown.

The CDR3 has 13 residues. Trimming stripped 6 bases from V and 1 base from J, with 9 bases between. Per the germline V gene, CDR1 is LNHDA and CDR2 is SQIVND (reference sequence). V and J are TRBV19 and TRBJ1-1; D call uncertain. The sequence was collected from a woman aged 45 to 65 with cholangiocarcinoma. This sample comprised peripheral blood, obtained from a patient treated with photon-based radiotherapy. CDR3 region: CASSPRPNTEAFF. The CDR3 nucleotides read TGTGCCAGTAGCCCTCGCCCGAACACTGAAGCTTTCTTT. Combining the CDR3 with reference TRBV19 and TRBJ1-1 gives the whole variable domain DGGITQSPKYLFRKEGQNVTLSCEQNLNHDAMYWYRQDPGQGLRLIYYSQIVNDFQKGDIAEGYSVSREKKESFPLTVTSAQKNPTAFYLCASSPRPNTEAFFGQGTRLTVV.